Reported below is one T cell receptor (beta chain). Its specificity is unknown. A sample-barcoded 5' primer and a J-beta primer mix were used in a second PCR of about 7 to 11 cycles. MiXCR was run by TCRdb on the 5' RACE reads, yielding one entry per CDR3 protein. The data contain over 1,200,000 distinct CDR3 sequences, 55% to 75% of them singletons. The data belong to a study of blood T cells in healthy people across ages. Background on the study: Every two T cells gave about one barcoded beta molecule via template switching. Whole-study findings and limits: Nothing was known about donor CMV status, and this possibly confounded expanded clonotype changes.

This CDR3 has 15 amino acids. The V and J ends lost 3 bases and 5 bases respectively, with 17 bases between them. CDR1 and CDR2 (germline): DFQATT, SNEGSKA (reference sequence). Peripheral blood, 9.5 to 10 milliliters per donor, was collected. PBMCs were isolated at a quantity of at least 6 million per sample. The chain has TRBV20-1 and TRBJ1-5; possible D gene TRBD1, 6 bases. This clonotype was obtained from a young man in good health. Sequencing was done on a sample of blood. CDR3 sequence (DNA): TGCAGTGCTAGGGGCCGACAGGATGGGTATCAGCCCCAGCATTTT. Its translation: CSARGRQDGYQPQHF.